Presented here are 12 T cell receptor beta chains from one specimen sequenced in a study of blood T cell repertoires in COVID-19 (dated by TCRdb to about 2020). The library was built by means of the immunoSEQ multiplex PCR assay. TCRdb holds this immuneACCESS table with in-frame rearrangements only. Some clones are missing; in checked studies, unresolved V genes explain under half, and the rest has no known cause. Here the sample has about 390,000 clones; roughly 86% occur a single time. About 2.3% of the sample is held by the ten biggest clonotypes. The sequencing input was peripheral blood. The receptors shown here come from a woman aged 55-75 years with COVID-19, enrolled during active disease.

The J gene is TRBJ1-2, the V gene TRBV5-4; TRBD1 matches 9 bases. The CDR3 totals 15 residues. Per the germline V gene, CDR1 is SGHNT and CDR2 is YYREEE (reference sequence). The V gene end was trimmed by 2 bases and the J gene end by 5 bases; junction bases not matched to a gene: 7. CDR3 in DNA: TGTGCCAGCAGCTTCGGACAGGGGCCCCCGTATGGCTACACCTTC. The encoded protein is CASSFGQGPPYGYTF.

The genes are TRBV28 and TRBJ2-7, with 7 bases matching TRBD1. Germline V gene data show CDR1 as MDHEN and CDR2 as SYDVKM. The CDR3 runs to 14 residues. The junction had 7 bases not matched to a gene; V was cut back by 6 bases and J by 2 bases. The CDR3 is CASSPPGTAYEQYF. Here the CDR3 DNA reads TGTGCCAGCAGCCCCCCCGGGACAGCCTACGAGCAGTACTTC.

The V gene is TRBV6-5, the J gene TRBJ2-5; unclear D gene. Germline V gene sequence: CDR1 MNHEY, CDR2 SVGAGI. This CDR3 is 14 amino acids long. V dropped 4 bases and J dropped 5 bases, with 14 bases sitting between them. This CDR3 reads CASSSFRFRETQYF. The CDR3 region has the DNA TGTGCCAGCAGTTCGTTTCGGTTTCGGGAGACCCAGTACTTC.

This rearrangement joins TRBV3-1 (or the pseudogene TRBV3-2) to TRBJ2-7, with D tentatively TRBD2 (5 bases). V dropped 4 bases and J dropped 9 bases, with 13 bases sitting between them. The CDR3 has 12 amino acids. In germline, CDR1 is LGHDT, CDR2 YNNKEL (reference sequence). The CDR3: CASSRARDVQYF. CDR3 coding DNA: TGTGCCAGCAGCCGGGCGAGGGATGTGCAGTACTTC.

Only a few counts were recorded for this clone. The chain has TRBV6-5 and TRBJ1-2, with TRBD1 matching 8 bases. Germline CDR1 is MNHEY and CDR2 is SVGAGI. Losses at the gene ends were 4 bases for V and 7 bases for J; bases not matched to a gene: 14. The CDR3 loop spans 16 amino acids. CDR3 amino acids: CASSSQSSGTGSGYTF. The DNA for the CDR3 is TGTGCCAGCAGTTCACAATCCTCCGGGACAGGTAGTGGCTACACCTTC.

This chain connects TRBV4-1 to TRBJ1-6; unclear D gene. The V end lost 3 bases, the J end lost 6 bases, and 15 bases lay between the germline ends. CDR3 length: 16 residues. Per the germline V gene, CDR1 is MGHRA and CDR2 is YSYEKL. This chain's CDR3 is CASSQTRQVFNSPLHF. In DNA form, the CDR3 reads TGCGCCAGCAGCCAGACCCGACAAGTTTTTAATTCACCCCTCCACTTT.

The rearrangement joins TRBV20-1 to TRBJ2-1; D remains ambiguous. Germline V gene lookup returns CDR1 DFQATT and CDR2 SNEGSKA (reference sequence). This CDR3 contains 11 residues. V gave up 6 bases and J gave up 5 bases, with 8 bases separating them. The CDR3 is CSASKNNEQFF. In nucleotides, the CDR3 is TGCAGTGCGTCCAAAAACAATGAGCAGTTCTTC.

The chain links TRBV4-1 to TRBJ1-5; TRBD1 is a possible D gene (5 bases). V gave up 6 bases and J gave up 5 bases, with 23 bases separating them. Germline CDR1 reads MGHRA; CDR2 reads YSYEKL. The CDR3 sequence is 17 residues long. CDR3 region: CASRPKQALFADQPQHF. CDR3 bases: TGCGCCAGCAGACCCAAACAGGCCCTCTTCGCAGATCAGCCCCAGCATTTT.

V and J are TRBV24-1 and TRBJ1-2; D is uncertain. V gave up 4 bases and J gave up 6 bases, with 5 bases separating them. Germline V gives CDR1 KGHDR, CDR2 SFDVKD. The CDR3 totals 11 residues. Here the CDR3 reads CATSDDNGYTF. The CDR3, as DNA: TGTGCCACCAGTGACGACAATGGCTACACCTTC.

For this clone: Other DNA sequences within the sample encode an identical CDR3. The chain is built from TRBV27 and TRBJ1-2, with D possibly TRBD1 on 5 matching bases. Looked up from germline, CDR1 is MNHEY and CDR2 is SMNVEV (reference sequence). The V gene lost 5 bases and the J gene lost 3 bases, with 10 bases spanning the gap. This CDR3 is 13 amino acids long. For the CDR3, the DNA is TGTGCCAGCAGTCCCCAGGGTCACTATGGCTACACCTTC. Protein product: CASSPQGHYGYTF.

The rearrangement uses TRBV7-9 and TRBJ1-2, with D possibly being TRBD1 (6 bases). V lost 4 bases to trimming and J lost 6 bases, with 15 bases between them. The CDR3 is 14 amino acids. The germline gives CDR1 SEHNR, CDR2 FQNEAQ (reference sequence). CDR3 sequence: CASSSNDRINGYTF. In DNA, the CDR3 is TGTGCCAGCAGCTCCAATGACAGGATAAATGGCTACACCTTC.

The chain employs TRBV7-9 and TRBJ2-7; D unresolved. The germline gives CDR1 SEHNR, CDR2 FQNEAQ (reference sequence). The CDR3 length is 14 residues. Trimming removed 2 bases from V and 3 bases from J, with 11 bases in between. CDR3 loop: CASSLPPQNYEQYF. CDR3 in DNA: TGTGCCAGCAGCTTACCTCCGCAGAACTACGAGCAGTACTTC.